The sequence of this T cell receptor beta chain was determined in a study of beta chain features in type 1 diabetes. Germline V lookup: CDR1 MRHNA, CDR2 SNTAGT. CDR3 length equals 13 residues. The V gene end was trimmed by 6 bases and the J gene end by 1 base; junction bases not matched to a gene: 0. Sequencing targeted expressed TCRB transcripts, as all isolated RNA had been reverse transcribed. Generated by immunoSEQ multiplex PCR, the TCRdb table keeps only in-frame clones and is missing some. Of 250,000 or so clones listed, approximately 20% are singletons. This clone was detected a few times. The antigen is not known. General study findings and limits: In all four CD4+ subsets, TCRB CDR3 length was significantly, moderately reduced in type 1 diabetes.

Every participating donor gave one draw, a heparinised blood sample averaging about 100 mL. Naive, central memory, regulatory and stem cell-like memory cells within the CD4+ compartment were sorted using CD45RO/CCR7/CD25/CD127/CD95/CD27. Each sorted population was over 95% pure. Sequencing was performed on naive CD4+ T cells from blood. V is TRBV6-4 and J is TRBJ2-3; 8 nucleotides line up with TRBD2. This receptor was taken from a woman aged 40 to 49 with type 1 diabetes. The CDR3 loop is CASRTSGTDTQYF. CDR3 sequence (DNA): TGTGCCAGCAGGACTAGCGGCACAGATACGCAGTATTTT.